This T cell receptor beta chain was found in a study of T cell repertoires in cytomegalovirus infection. Overall study context: Signatures in public TCR beta sequences pointed to both CMV infection and matching HLA type.

TCRdb re-analysed the reads in MiXCR, keeping a single row per CDR3 protein. The table includes hundreds of thousands of distinct CDR3 sequences, 20% to 25% detected once. Trimming removed 6 bases from V and 5 bases from J; junction bases left unmatched: 6. The CDR3 totals 15 residues. The germline V gene encodes CDR1 MDHEN and CDR2 SYDVKM. The clonotype was recovered from a human donor in good health (CMV status not recorded). Some clones in this sample may be carry-over from other donors' samples. The sample taken for sequencing was CD8+ T cells from PBMCs. The chain combines TRBV28 with TRBJ2-1; 11 bases are a match to TRBD2. The CDR3 reads CASRLAGGPNNEQFF. As DNA, the CDR3 is TGTGCCAGCAGGCTAGCGGGGGGACCTAACAATGAGCAGTTCTTC.